The T cell receptor beta chain described here comes from a study of response to subunit inactivated influenza vaccine. Study-wide results and limits: Only a handful of new T cells, the authors suggested, are recruited with each seasonal influenza vaccination.

Worth noting for this clonotype: Its antigen is unknown.

Trimming took off 0 bases at V and 4 bases at J, with 9 bases between the two ends. This CDR3 has 14 residues. From germline, CDR1 is SGHTA and CDR2 FQGNSA. TCRdb ran MiXCR on the RT-PCR reads and lists one entry per CDR3 protein. The sample contains around 250,000 distinct CDR3 sequences, less than 15% of which appear only once. This TCR derives from a man aged 50 to 60 who received an inactivated influenza vaccine. The V call is TRBV7-2, the J call TRBJ2-5; D is possibly TRBD1 or TRBD2 (5 bases each). Source: non-naive T cells sorted from PBMCs, taken 14 days before vaccination. CDR3 residues: CASSLAWGSETQYF. CDR3 bases: TGTGCCAGCAGCTTAGCGTGGGGGTCAGAGACCCAGTACTTC. The full variable domain, with the rest looked up from reference TRBV7-2 and TRBJ2-5, is GAGVSQSPSNKVTEKGKDVELRCDPISGHTALYWYRQSLGQGLEFLIYFQGNSAPDKSGLPSDRFSAERTGGSVSTLTIQRTQQEDSAVYLCASSLAWGSETQYFGPGTRLLVL.